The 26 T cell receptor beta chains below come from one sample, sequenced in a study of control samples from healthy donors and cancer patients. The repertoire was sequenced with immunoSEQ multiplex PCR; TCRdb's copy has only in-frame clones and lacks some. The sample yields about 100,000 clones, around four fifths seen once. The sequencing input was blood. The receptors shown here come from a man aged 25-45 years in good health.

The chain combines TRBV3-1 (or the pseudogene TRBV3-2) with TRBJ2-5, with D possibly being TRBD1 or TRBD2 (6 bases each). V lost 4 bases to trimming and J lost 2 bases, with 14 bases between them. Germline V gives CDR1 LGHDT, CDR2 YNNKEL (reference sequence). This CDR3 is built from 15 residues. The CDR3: CASSPYWRGQETQYF. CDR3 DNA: TGTGCCAGCAGCCCCTACTGGAGGGGGCAAGAGACCCAGTACTTC.

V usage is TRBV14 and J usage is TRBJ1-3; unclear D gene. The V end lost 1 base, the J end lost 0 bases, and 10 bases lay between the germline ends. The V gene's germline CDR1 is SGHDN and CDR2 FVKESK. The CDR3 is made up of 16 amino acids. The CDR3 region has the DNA TGTGCCAGCAGCCAAGTGTCACTGACCTCTGGAAACACCATATATTTT. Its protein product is CASSQVSLTSGNTIYF. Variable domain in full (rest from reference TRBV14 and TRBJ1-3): EAGVTQFPSHSVIEKGQTVTLRCDPISGHDNLYWYRRVMGKEIKFLLHFVKESKQDESGMPNNRFLAERTGGTYSTLKVQPAELEDSGVYFCASSQVSLTSGNTIYFGEGSWLTVV.

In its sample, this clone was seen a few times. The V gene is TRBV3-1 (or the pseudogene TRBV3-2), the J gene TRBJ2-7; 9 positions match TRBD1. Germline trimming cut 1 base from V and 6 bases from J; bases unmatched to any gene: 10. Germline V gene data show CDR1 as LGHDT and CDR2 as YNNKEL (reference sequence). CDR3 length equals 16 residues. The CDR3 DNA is TGTGCCAGCAGCCAAGGGCCCCCGACAGGGGGAATCGAGCAGTACTTC. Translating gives CASSQGPPTGGIEQYF.

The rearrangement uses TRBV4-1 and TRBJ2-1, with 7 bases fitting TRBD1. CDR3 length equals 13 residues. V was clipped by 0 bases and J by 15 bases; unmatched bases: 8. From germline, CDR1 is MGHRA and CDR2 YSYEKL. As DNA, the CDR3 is TGCGCCAGCAGCCAAGACCTAAGGGGGCCCGGGTTCTTC. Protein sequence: CASSQDLRGPGFF.

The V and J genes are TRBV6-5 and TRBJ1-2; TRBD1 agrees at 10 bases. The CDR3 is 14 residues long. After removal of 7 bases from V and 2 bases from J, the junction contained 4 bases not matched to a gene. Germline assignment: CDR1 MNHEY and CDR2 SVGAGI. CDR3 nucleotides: TGTGCCAGCAACCCGGGACAGGGGAACTATGGCTACACCTTC. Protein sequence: CASNPGQGNYGYTF.

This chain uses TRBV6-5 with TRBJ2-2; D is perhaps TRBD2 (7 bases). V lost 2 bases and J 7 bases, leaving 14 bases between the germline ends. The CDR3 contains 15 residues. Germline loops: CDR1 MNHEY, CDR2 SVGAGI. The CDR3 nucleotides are TGTGCCAGCAGTTACGGACTAGAGGGGGGCGGGGAGCTGTTTTTT. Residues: CASSYGLEGGGELFF.

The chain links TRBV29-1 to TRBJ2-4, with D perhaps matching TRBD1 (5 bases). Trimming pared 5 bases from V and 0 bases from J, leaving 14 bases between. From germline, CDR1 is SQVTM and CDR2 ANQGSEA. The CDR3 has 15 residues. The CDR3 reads CSVLFDSLAKNIQYF. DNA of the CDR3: TGCAGCGTTCTTTTCGACAGTCTAGCCAAAAACATTCAGTACTTC.

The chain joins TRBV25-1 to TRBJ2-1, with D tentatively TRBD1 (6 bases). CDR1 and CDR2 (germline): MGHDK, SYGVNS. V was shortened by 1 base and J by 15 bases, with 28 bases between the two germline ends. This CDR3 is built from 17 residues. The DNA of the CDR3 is TGTGCCAGCAGTGAATTAGGCAGGGGCAGGGGTTCCCTACAATGGTTCTTC. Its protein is CASSELGRGRGSLQWFF.

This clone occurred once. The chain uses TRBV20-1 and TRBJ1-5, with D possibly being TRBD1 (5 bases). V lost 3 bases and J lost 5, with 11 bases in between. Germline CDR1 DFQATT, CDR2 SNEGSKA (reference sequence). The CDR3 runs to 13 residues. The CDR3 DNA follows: TGCAGTGCTAGTTACGGGGGGGATCAGCCCCAGCATTTT. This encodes CSASYGGDQPQHF.

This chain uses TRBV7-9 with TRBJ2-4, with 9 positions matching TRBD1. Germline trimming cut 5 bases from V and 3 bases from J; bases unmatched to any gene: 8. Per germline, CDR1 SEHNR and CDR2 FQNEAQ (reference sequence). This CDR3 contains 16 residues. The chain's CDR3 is CASSPRQGEYKNIQYF. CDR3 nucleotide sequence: TGTGCCAGCAGCCCACGACAGGGGGAATACAAAAACATTCAGTACTTC.

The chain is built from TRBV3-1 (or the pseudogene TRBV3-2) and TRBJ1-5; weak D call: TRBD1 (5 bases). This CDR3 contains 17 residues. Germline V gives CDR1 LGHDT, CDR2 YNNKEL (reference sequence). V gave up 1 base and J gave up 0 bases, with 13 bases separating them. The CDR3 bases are TGTGCCAGCAGCCAAGCTGAAACAGGTTATAGCAATCAGCCCCAGCATTTT. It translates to CASSQAETGYSNQPQHF.

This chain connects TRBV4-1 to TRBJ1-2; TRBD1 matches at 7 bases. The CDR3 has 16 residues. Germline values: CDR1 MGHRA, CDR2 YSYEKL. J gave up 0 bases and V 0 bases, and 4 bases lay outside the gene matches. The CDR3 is CASSQEEGAPNYGYTF. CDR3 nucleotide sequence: TGCGCCAGCAGCCAAGAGGAGGGGGCGCCTAACTATGGCTACACCTTC.

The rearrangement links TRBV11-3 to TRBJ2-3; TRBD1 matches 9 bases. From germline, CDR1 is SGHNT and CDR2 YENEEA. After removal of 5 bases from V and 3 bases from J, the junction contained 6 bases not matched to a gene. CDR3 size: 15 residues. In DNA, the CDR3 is TGTGCCAGCAGCCCGACAGGGGGTGGTACAGATACGCAGTATTTT. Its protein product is CASSPTGGGTDTQYF.

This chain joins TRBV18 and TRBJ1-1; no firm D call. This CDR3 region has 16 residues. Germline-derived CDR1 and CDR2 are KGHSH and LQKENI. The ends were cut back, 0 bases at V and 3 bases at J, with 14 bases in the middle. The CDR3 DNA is TGTGCCAGCTCACCACCGGGTCCGCTAGGACACACTGAAGCTTTCTTT. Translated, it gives CASSPPGPLGHTEAFF.

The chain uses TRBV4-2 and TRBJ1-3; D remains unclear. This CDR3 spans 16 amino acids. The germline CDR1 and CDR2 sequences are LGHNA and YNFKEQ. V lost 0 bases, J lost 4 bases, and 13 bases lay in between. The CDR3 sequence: CASSQDSQSAGNTIYF. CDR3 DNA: TGTGCCAGCAGCCAAGATTCCCAGTCGGCAGGAAACACCATATATTTT.

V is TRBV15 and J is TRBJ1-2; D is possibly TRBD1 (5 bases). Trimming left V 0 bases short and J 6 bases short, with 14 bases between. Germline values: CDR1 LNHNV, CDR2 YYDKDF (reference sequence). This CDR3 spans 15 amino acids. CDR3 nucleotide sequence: TGTGCCACCAGCAGAGATGGGAGGGGCGACGATGGCTACACCTTC. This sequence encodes CATSRDGRGDDGYTF. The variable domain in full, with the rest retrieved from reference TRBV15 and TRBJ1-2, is DAMVIQNPRYQVTQFGKPVTLSCSQTLNHNVMYWYQQKSSQAPKLLFHYYDKDFNNEADTPDNFQSRRPNTSFCFLDIRSPGLGDTAMYLCATSRDGRGDDGYTFGSGTRLTVV.

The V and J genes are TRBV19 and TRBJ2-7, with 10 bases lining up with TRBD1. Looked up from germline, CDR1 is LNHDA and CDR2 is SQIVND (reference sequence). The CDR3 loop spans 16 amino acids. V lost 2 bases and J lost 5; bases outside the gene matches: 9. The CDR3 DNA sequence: TGTGCCAGTAGTATAATGGCGGGACAGGGGTACCACGAGCAGTACTTC. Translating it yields CASSIMAGQGYHEQYF.

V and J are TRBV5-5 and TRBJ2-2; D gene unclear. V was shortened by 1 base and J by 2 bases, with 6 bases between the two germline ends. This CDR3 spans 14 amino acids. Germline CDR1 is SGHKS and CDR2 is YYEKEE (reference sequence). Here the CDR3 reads CASSLTLNTGELFF. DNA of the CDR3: TGTGCCAGCAGCTTGACCCTTAACACCGGGGAGCTGTTTTTT.

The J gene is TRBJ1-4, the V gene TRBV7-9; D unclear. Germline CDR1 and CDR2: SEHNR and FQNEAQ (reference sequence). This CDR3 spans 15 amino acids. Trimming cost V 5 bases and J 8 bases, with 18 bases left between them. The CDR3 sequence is CASSPRTGVGEKLFF. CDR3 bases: TGTGCCAGCAGCCCGCGGACCGGGGTAGGCGAAAAACTGTTTTTT.

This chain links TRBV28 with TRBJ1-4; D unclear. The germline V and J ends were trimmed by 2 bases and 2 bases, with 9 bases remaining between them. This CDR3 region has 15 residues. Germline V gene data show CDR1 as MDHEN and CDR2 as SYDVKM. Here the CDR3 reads CASSLPGWTNEKLFF. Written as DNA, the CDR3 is TGTGCCAGCAGTTTACCGGGGTGGACTAATGAAAAACTGTTTTTT.

The CDR3, as DNA: TGTGCCACCATCCCACTACAGGGGCGATTTCAGCCCCAGCATTTT. It is translated as CATIPLQGRFQPQHF. The chain has TRBV24-1 and TRBJ1-5, with TRBD1 matching over 7 bases. The J segment lost 6 bases and the V segment lost 8 bases, leaving 12 bases of the junction unmatched. The CDR3 spans 15 residues. Germline CDR1 KGHDR, CDR2 SFDVKD.

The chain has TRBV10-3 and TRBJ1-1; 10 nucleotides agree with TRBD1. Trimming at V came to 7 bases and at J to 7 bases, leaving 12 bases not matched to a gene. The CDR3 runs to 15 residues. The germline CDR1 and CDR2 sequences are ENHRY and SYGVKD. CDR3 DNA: TGTGCCATCAAAAGGGAGACAGGGGGCGGCGGTGAAGCTTTCTTT. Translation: CAIKRETGGGGEAFF.

The CDR3, as DNA: TGTGCCAGCAGCAAAGTTAGGGGGCAAGGCTACACCTTC. It yields the protein CASSKVRGQGYTF. The chain uses TRBV21-1 and TRBJ1-2; the D call TRBD1 from the table was never checked on the DNA. TRBV21-1 is shown as a pseudogene. There are 13 residues in the CDR3.

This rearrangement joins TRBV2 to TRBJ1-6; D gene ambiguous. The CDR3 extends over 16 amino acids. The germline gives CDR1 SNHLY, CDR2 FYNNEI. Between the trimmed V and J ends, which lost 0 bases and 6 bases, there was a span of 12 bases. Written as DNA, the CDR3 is TGTGCCAGCAGTGAAGCGCCCGAGTGGGGTAATTCACCCCTCCACTTT. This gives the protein CASSEAPEWGNSPLHF.

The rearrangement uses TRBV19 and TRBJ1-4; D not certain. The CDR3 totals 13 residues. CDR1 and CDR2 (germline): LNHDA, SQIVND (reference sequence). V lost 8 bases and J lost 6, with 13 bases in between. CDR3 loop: CASPQTTDEKLFF. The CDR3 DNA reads TGTGCCAGTCCGCAGACGACTGATGAAAAACTGTTTTTT.

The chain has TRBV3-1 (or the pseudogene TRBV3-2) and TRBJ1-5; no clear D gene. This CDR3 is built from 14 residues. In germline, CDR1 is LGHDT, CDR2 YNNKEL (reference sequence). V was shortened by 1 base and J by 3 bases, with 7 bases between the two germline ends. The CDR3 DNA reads TGTGCCAGCAGCCAAGCCAGCATCAATCAGCCCCAGCATTTT. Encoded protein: CASSQASINQPQHF.